This TCR beta chain was observed in a study of post-analysis software for immune sequencing data. Study results and caveats: A significant reduction in normalized Chao1 diversity was observed in multiple sclerosis patients versus controls. Patients had higher frequencies than controls of a handful of TRBV segments, including TRBV5-6, TRBV5-1 and TRBV20-1.

Unique molecular identifiers were carried by the TCR beta cDNA libraries. Between about 0.85 and 11 million T cells gave rise to hundreds of thousands of cDNA molecules. TCRdb itself ran the PCR reads through MiXCR, one entry per CDR3 protein. This sample has 170,000 or so distinct CDR3 sequences, with 30% found just once. This clonotype has only a few counts. Its antigen remains unidentified. The CDR3 totals 14 residues. V lost 5 bases, J lost 1 base, and 4 bases stayed unmatched. Source material: blood. This chain links TRBV12-3 or TRBV12-4 with TRBJ2-5; 7 positions agree with TRBD1. This sequence originates from a girl under 18 with multiple sclerosis. CDR3 bases: TGTGCCAGCAGTCCGGGACAGCTCCAAGAGACCCAGTACTTC. It is translated as CASSPGQLQETQYF.